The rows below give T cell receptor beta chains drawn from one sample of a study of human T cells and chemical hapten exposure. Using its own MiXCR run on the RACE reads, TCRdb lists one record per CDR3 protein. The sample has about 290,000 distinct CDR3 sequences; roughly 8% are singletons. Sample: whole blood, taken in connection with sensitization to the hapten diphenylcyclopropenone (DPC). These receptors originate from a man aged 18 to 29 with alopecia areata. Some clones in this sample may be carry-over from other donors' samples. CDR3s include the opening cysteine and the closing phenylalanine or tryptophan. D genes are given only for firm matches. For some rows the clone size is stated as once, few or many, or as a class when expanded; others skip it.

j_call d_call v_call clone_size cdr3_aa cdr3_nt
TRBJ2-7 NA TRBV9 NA CASSVEGRPSYEQYF TGTGCCAGCAGCGTAGAAGGCAGACCCTCCTACGAGCAGTACTTC
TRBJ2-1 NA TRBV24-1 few CATSDPLRGNEQFF TGTGCCACCAGTGACCCTCTTCGAGGGAATGAGCAGTTCTTC
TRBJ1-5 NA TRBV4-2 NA CASSQAQQFRENQPQHF TGTGCCAGCAGCCAAGCCCAACAATTCAGGGAAAATCAGCCCCAGCATTTT
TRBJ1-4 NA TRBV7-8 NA CASSLAGGREPEKLFF TGTGCCAGCAGCTTAGCGGGAGGGAGAGAGCCTGAAAAACTGTTTTTT
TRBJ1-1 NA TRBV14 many CASSQDWIKSEAFF TGTGCCAGCAGCCAAGATTGGATTAAGTCTGAAGCTTTCTTT
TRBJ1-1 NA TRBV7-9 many CASSLALGAGEAFF TGTGCCAGCAGCTTAGCATTGGGGGCAGGGGAAGCTTTCTTT
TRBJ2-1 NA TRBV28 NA CASSLYFSRGPRRNEQFF TGTGCCAGCAGTTTATATTTCTCGCGCGGACCCCGTCGCAATGAGCAGTTCTTC
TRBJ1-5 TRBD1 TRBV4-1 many CASSLAGTGNQPQHF TGCGCCAGCAGCCTAGCCGGGACAGGGAATCAGCCCCAGCATTTT
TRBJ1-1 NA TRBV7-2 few CASSRDGSFMNTEAFF TGTGCCAGCAGCCGGGACGGCTCGTTCATGAACACTGAAGCTTTCTTT
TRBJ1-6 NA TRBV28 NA CASSLFDDSSYNSPPHF TGTGCCAGCAGTTTATTTGATGACAGCTCCTATAATTCACCCCCCCACTTT
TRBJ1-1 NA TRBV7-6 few CASSPGGGDAFF TGTGCCAGCAGCCCAGGTGGGGGTGACGCTTTCTTT
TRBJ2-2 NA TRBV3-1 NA CASSQGPPGTQNTGELFF TGTGCCAGCAGCCAAGGCCCGCCCGGGACTCAGAACACCGGGGAGCTGTTTTTT
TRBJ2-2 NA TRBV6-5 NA CASSERLGSPNTGELFF TGTGCCAGCAGTGAGCGGTTGGGCAGTCCGAACACCGGGGAGCTGTTTTTT
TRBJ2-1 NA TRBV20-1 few CSARGLGVYNEQFF TGCAGTGCGAGGGGTCTAGGAGTATACAATGAGCAGTTCTTC
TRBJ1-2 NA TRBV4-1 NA CASSHPEQGQEDGYTF TGCGCCAGCAGCCATCCCGAACAGGGCCAGGAGGATGGCTACACCTTC
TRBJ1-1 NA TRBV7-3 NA CASSLGPKSTEAFF TGTGCCAGCAGCTTAGGGCCTAAAAGCACTGAAGCTTTCTTT